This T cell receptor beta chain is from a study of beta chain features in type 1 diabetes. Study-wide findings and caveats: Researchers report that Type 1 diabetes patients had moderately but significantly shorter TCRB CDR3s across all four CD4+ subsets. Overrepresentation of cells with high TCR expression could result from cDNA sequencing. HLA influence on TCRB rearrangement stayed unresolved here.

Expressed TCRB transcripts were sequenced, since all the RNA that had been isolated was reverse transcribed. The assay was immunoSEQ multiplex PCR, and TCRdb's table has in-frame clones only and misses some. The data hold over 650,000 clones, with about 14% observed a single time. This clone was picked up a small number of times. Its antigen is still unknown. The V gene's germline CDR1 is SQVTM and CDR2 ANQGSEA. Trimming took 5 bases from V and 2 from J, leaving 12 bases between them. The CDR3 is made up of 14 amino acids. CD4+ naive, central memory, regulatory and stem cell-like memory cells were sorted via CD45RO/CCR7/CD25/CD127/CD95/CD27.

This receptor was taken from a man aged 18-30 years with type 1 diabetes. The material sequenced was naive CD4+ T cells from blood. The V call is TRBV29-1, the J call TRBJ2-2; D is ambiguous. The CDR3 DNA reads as TGCAGCGTTATGAGGTCGGATAACACCGGGGAGCTGTTTTTT. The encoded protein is CSVMRSDNTGELFF.